This TCR beta chain derives from a study of blood T cell repertoires in COVID-19. Trimming pared 1 base from V and 9 bases from J, leaving 13 bases between. This CDR3 contains 15 residues. Germline CDR1 reads SGHDN; CDR2 reads FVKESK. Per the original methods: Using reference gene primer amplification, nucleated cell counts were estimated. Method: immunoSEQ multiplex PCR; TCRdb's copy keeps in-frame clones and lacks some. V and J calls plus clone size are reproduced from that table; the DNA served to infer D and trimming. The repertoire holds 490,000 or so clones, with roughly nine tenths as singletons. Those who participated ranged in age from about 18 to 95 years and resided in 20 to 30 US areas. Before being deemed recovered, Cohort 3 donors had two negative PCRs, clearance, or symptom resolution.

Sequenced: PBMCs or T cells enriched from blood (not recorded which). The TCR was taken from a woman aged 60 to 75 who had recovered from COVID-19. The J gene is TRBJ1-6, the V gene TRBV14; weak D call: TRBD1 (6 bases). DNA for the CDR3: TGTGCCAGCAGCCAAGCAGCTACAGGGACTTCACCCCTCCACTTT. Its protein product is CASSQAATGTSPLHF.